The clone carrying this T cell receptor beta chain was counted at least ten times. Its cognate antigen is unknown. The sample belongs to a study of T-cell reconstitution after alpha-beta-depleted transplantation in children. General study results and limits: Several hundred rapidly expanded clones from non-depleted graft cells reportedly supplied alpha-beta T cells about two months post-transplant. The study traced high day-60 TCRbeta diversity in some patients to surviving recipient T cells and thymic progenitors. At one year after transplant, newly produced T cells mostly accounted for T-cell counts and diversity.

CDR3 length: 14 amino acids. V dropped 3 bases and J dropped 3 bases, with 9 bases sitting between them. Researchers prepared the TCRbeta library using unique molecular identifiers, the study reports. TCRdb fed the PCR reads into MiXCR, producing one record per CDR3 protein. The sample has about 300,000 distinct CDR3 sequences; nearly 8% are singletons. The source is a female patient between 2 and 10 years old who had a stem cell transplant for Fanconi anemia, so the T cells may come from the graft donor. Source: peripheral blood, taken 360 days after TCRalphabeta/CD19-depleted stem cell transplant. J is TRBJ1-5 and V is TRBV12-3 or TRBV12-4; D possibly corresponds to TRBD1 (5 bases). The CDR3 nucleotides read TGTGCCAGCAGTTTGACAGCCTTCAATCAGCCCCAGCATTTT. It yields the protein CASSLTAFNQPQHF.